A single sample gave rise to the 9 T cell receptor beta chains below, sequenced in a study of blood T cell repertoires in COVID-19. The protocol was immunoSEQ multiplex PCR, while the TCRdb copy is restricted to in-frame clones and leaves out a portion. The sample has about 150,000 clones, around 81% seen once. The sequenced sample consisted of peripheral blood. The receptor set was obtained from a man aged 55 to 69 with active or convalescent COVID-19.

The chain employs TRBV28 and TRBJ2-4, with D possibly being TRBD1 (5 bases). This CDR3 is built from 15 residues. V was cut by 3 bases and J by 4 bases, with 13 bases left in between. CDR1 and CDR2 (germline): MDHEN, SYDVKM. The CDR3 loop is CASSFGDSPKNIQYF. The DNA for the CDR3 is TGTGCCAGCAGTTTCGGTGACAGCCCTAAAAACATTCAGTACTTC.

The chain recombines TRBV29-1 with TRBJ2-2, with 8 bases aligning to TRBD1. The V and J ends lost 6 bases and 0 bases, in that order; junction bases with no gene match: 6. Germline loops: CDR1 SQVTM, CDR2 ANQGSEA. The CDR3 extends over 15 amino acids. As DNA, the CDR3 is TGCAGCGTCCGGGGACAGGTATCGAACACCGGGGAGCTGTTTTTT. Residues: CSVRGQVSNTGELFF.

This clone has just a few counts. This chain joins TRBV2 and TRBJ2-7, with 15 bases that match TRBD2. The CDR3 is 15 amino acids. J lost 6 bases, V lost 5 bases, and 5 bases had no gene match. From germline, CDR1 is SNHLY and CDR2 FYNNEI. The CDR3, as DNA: TGTGCCAGCAGTCCACCGGGACTAGCGGGAGGCGAGCAGTACTTC. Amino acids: CASSPPGLAGGEQYF.

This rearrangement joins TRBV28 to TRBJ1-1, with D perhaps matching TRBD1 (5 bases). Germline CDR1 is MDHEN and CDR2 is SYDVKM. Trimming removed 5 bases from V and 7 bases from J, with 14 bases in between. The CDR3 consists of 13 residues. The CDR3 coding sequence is TGTGCCAGCAGTCCACCGGGGGGGTATGAAGCTTTCTTT. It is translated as CASSPPGGYEAFF.

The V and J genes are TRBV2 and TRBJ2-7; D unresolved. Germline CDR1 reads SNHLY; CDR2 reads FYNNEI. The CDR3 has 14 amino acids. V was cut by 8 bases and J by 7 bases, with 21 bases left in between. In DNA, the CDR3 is TGTGCCAGCGGAACGGCGGTAGCCCCTGGGGAGCAGTACTTC. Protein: CASGTAVAPGEQYF. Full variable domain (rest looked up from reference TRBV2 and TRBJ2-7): EPEVTQTPSHQVTQMGQEVILRCVPISNHLYFYWYRQILGQKVEFLVSFYNNEISEKSEIFDDQFSVERPDGSNFTLKIRSTKLEDSAMYFCASGTAVAPGEQYFGPGTRLTVT.

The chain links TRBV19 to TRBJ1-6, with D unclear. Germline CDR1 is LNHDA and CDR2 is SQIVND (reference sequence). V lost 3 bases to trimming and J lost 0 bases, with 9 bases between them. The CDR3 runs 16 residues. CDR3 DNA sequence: TGTGCCAGTAGTATTGGAGGATTCTCCTATAATTCACCCCTCCACTTT. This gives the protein CASSIGGFSYNSPLHF.

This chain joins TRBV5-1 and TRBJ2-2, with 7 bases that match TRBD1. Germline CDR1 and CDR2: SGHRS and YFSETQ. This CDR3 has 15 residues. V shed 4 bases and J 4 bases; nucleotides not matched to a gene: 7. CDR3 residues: CASSLAGGSTGELFF. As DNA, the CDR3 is TGCGCCAGCAGCCTGGCAGGGGGAAGCACCGGGGAGCTGTTTTTT.

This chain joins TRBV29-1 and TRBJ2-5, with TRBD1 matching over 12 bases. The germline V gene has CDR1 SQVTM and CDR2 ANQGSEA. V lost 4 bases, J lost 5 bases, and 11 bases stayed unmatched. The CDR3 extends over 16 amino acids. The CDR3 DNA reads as TGCAGCGTTGGAGCCCCCGGGACAGGGGGCACGGAGACCCAGTACTTC. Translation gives CSVGAPGTGGTETQYF.

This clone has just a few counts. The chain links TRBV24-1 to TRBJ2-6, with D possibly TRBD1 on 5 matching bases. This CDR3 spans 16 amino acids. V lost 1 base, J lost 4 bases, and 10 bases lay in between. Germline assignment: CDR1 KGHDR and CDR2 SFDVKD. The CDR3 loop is CATSDLKGYGANVLTF. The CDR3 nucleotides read TGTGCCACCAGTGATTTAAAGGGGTACGGGGCCAACGTCCTGACTTTC.